This T cell receptor (beta chain) was captured in a study of blood T cells in healthy people across ages. Findings of the study overall: Donors of long life had a larger count of naive CD4+ cells and greater diversity than aged donors.

A remark on this clonotype: Its antigen is not known.

Together with a sample-barcoded 5' primer, a J-beta primer mix was included in a second PCR lasting roughly 6 to 12 cycles. One entry per CDR3 protein, called by TCRdb with MiXCR from the 5' RACE reads. The repertoire holds 950,000 to 1,200,000 distinct CDR3 sequences, with approximately 38% as singletons. Sample donors were healthy Caucasian individuals that came from Russia, aged roughly 6 to 100. The V gene's germline CDR1 is MNHEY and CDR2 SVGEGT. Trimming cost V 0 bases and J 4 bases, with 9 bases left between them. The CDR3 runs to 14 residues. This sequence originates from a man between 18 and 35 years old in good health. The sequencing input was blood. The chain combines TRBV6-2 or TRBV6-3 with TRBJ2-5, with D maybe TRBD2 (5 bases). CDR3 in amino acids: CASSYSGVVETQYF. CDR3 sequence (DNA): TGTGCCAGCAGTTACTCCGGGGTAGTAGAGACCCAGTACTTC.